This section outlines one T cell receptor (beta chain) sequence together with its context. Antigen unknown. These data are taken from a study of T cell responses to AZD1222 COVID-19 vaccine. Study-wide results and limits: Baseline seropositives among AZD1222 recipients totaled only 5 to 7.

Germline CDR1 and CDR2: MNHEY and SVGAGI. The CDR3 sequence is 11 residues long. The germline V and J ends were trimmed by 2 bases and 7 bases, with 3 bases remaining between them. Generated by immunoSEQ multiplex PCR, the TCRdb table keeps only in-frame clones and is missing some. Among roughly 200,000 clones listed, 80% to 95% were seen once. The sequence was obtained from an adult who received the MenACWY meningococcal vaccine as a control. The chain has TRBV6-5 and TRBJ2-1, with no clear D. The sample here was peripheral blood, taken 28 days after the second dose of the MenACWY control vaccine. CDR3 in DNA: TGTGCCAGCAGTTACCGTAATGAGCAGTTCTTC. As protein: CASSYRNEQFF.